This TCR beta chain originates from a study of CD8 T cells in ankylosing spondylitis. This clonotype turned up a few times. This CDR3 has 15 amino acids. The V end lost 0 bases, the J end lost 8 bases, and 13 bases lay between the germline ends. Germline CDR1 is MNHEY and CDR2 is SMNVEV (reference sequence). TCRdb reprocessed the 5' RACE reads via MiXCR and lists one record per CDR3 protein. The sample consists of about 160,000 distinct CDR3 sequences, about 18% of them appearing once. The TCR was taken from a male donor with ankylosing spondylitis or in good health (not recorded which). This sequence joins TRBV27 and TRBJ1-4; D unresolved. What was sequenced was blood, either unsorted or a sorted T cell fraction (not recorded which). This CDR3 reads CASSLSILTGEKLFF. The CDR3 region has the DNA TGTGCCAGCAGTTTATCGATCCTGACGGGAGAAAAACTGTTTTTT. Using reference TRBV27 and TRBJ1-4 for the parts outside the CDR3, the full variable domain is EAQVTQNPRYLITVTGKKLTVTCSQNMNHEYMSWYRQDPGLGLRQIYYSMNVEVTDKGDVPEGYKVSRKEKRNFPLILESPSPNQTSLYFCASSLSILTGEKLFFGSGTQLSVL.